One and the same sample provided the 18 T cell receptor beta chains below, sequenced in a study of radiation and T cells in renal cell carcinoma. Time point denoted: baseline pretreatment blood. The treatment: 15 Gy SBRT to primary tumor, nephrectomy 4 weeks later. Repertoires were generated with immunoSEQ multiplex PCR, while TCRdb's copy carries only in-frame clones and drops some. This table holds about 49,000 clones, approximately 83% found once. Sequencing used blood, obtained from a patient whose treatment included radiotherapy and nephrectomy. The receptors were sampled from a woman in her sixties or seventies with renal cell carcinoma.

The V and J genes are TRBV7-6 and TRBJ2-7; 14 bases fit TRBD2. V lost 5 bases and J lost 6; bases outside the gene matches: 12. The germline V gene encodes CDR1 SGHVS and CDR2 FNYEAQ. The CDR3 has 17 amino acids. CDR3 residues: CASSRGLAGVGVAEQYF. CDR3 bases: TGTGCCAGCAGCCGGGGACTAGCGGGAGTGGGAGTGGCCGAGCAGTACTTC. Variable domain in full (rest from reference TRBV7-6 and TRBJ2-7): GAGVSQSPRYKVTKRGQDVALRCDPISGHVSLYWYRQALGQGPEFLTYFNYEAQQDKSGLPNDRFSAERPEGSISTLTIQRTEQRDSAMYRCASSRGLAGVGVAEQYFGPGTRLTVT.

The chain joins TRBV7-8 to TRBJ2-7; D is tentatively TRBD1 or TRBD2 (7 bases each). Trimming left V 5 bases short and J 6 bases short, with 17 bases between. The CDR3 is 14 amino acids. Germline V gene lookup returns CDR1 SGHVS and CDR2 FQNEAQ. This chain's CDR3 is CASSSGTVLGEQYF. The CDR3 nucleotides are TGTGCCAGCAGCAGCGGGACAGTCTTAGGCGAGCAGTACTTC. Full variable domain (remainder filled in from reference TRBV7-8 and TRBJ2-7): GAGVSQSPRYKVAKRGQDVALRCDPISGHVSLFWYQQALGQGPEFLTYFQNEAQLDKSGLPSDRFFAERPEGSVSTLKIQRTQQEDSAVYLCASSSGTVLGEQYFGPGTRLTVT.

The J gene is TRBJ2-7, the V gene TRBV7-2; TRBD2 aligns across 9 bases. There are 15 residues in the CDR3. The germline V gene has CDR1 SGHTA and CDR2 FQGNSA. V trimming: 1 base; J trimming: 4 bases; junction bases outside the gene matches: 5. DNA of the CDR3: TGTGCCAGCAGCTTAGAGCTAGCGGGATCTTACGAGCAGTACTTC. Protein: CASSLELAGSYEQYF.

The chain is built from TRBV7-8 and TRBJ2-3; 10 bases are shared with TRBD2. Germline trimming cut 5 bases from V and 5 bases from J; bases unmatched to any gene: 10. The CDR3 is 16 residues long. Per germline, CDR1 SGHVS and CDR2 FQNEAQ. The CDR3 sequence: CASSRYSGGQLDTQYF. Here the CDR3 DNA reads TGTGCCAGCAGCCGCTATAGCGGGGGGCAGTTAGATACGCAGTATTTT.

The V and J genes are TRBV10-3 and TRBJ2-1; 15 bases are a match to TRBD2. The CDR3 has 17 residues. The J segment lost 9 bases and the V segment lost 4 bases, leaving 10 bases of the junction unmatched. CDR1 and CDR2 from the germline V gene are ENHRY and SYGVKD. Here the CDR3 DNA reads TGTGCCATCAGTGGCGCGGGACTAGCGGGAGGTGGGACTGAGCAGTTCTTC. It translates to CAISGAGLAGGGTEQFF.

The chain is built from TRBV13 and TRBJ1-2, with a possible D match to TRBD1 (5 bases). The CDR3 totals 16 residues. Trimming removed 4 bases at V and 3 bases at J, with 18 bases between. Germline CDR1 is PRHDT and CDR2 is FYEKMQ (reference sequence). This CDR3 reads CASSSGQIDYDYGYTF. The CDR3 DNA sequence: TGTGCCAGCAGCTCCGGACAAATCGACTACGACTATGGCTACACCTTC.

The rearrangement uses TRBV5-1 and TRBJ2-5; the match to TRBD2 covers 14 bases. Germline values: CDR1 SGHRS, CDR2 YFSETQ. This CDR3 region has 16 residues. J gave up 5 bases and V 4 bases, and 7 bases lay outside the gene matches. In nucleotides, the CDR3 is TGCGCCAGCAGCCGGACTAGCGGGGGGCCTGGGGAGACCCAGTACTTC. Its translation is CASSRTSGGPGETQYF.

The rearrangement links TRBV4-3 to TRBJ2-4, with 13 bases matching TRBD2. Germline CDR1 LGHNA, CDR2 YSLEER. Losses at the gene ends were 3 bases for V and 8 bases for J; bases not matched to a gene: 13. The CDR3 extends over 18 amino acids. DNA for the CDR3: TGCGCCAGCAGCCAGGAAACTAGCGGGAGGGCCACAGCCCACATTCAGTACTTC. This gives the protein CASSQETSGRATAHIQYF.

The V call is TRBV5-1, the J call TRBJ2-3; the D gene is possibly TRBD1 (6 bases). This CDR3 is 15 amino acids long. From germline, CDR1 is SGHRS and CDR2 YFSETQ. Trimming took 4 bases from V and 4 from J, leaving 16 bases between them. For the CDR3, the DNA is TGCGCCAGCAGCCCCTCGGGGACACGAGCAGATACGCAGTATTTT. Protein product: CASSPSGTRADTQYF.

CDR3 amino acids: CASSSWDRPYEQYF. The CDR3 DNA is TGTGCCAGCAGTTCCTGGGACAGGCCCTACGAGCAGTACTTC. The chain combines TRBV27 with TRBJ2-7; 8 bases agree with TRBD1. The CDR3 totals 14 residues. The junction had 4 bases not matched to a gene; V was cut back by 4 bases and J by 2 bases. The V gene's germline CDR1 is MNHEY and CDR2 SMNVEV (reference sequence).

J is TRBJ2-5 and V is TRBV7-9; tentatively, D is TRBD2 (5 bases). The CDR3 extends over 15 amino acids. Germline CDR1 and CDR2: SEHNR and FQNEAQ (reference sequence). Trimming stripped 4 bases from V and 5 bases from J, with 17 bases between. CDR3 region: CASSSREPSPETQYF. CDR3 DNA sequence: TGTGCCAGCAGCTCAAGGGAGCCTTCGCCTGAGACCCAGTACTTC.

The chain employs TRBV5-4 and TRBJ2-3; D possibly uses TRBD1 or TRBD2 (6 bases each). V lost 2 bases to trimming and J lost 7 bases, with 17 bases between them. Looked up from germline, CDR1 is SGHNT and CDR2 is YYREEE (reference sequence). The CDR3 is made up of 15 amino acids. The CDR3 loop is CASSFHSIGGNTQYF. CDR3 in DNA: TGTGCCAGCAGCTTTCACTCCATAGGGGGGAATACGCAGTATTTT.

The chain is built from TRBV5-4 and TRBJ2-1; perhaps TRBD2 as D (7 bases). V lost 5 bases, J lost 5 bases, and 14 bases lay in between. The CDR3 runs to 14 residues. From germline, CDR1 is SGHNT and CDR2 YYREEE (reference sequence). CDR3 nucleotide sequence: TGTGCCAGCAGTATAGGGGGGGCTCACAATGAGCAGTTCTTC. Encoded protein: CASSIGGAHNEQFF.

CDR3 DNA sequence: TGCAGCGGGTTGTGGACTGAGCAGTTCTTC. Amino acid sequence: CSGLWTEQFF. The chain uses TRBV29-1 and TRBJ2-1; no clear D gene. The germline V gene has CDR1 SQVTM and CDR2 ANQGSEA. This CDR3 is built from 10 residues. V lost 7 bases to trimming and J lost 9 bases, with 10 bases between them.

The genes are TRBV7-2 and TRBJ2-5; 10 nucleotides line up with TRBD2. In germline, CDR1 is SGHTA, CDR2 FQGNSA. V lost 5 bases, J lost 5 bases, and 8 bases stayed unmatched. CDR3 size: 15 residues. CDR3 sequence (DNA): TGTGCCAGCAGCGTCCCAGCGGGGGGGCGTGAGACCCAGTACTTC. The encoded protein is CASSVPAGGRETQYF.

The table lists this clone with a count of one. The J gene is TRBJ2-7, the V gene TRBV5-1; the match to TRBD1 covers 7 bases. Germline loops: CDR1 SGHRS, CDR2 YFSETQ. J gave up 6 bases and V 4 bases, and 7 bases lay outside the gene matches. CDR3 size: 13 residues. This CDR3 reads CASSTQTGREQYF. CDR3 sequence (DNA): TGCGCCAGCAGCACCCAGACAGGGCGCGAGCAGTACTTC.

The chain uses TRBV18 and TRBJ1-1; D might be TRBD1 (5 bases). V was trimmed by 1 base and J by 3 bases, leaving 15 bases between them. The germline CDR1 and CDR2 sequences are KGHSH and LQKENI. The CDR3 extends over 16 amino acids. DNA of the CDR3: TGTGCCAGCTCACCACTAGACGGGCGGGGGGACACTGAAGCTTTCTTT. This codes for CASSPLDGRGDTEAFF.

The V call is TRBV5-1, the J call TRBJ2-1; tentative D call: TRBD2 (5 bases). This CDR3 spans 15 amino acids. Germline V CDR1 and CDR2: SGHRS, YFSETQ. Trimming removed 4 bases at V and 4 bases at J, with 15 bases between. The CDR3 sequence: CASSPHLGVYNEQFF. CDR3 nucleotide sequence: TGCGCCAGCAGCCCTCATCTCGGGGTTTACAATGAGCAGTTCTTC. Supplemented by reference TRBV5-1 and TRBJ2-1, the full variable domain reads KAGVTQTPRYLIKTRGQQVTLSCSPISGHRSVSWYQQTPGQGLQFLFEYFSETQRNKGNFPGRFSGRQFSNSRSEMNVSTLELGDSALYLCASSPHLGVYNEQFFGPGTRLTVL.